This T cell receptor beta chain derives from a study of blood T cells in healthy people across ages. A sample-barcoded 5' primer and a J-beta primer mix were used in a second PCR of roughly 7 to 11 cycles. TCRdb reprocessed the 5' RACE reads with MiXCR, giving one entry per CDR3 protein. The sample lists around 1,600,000 distinct CDR3 sequences, roughly 43% occurring once. The CDR3 contains 14 residues. The germline V gene has CDR1 SGHTA and CDR2 FQGNSA. V gave up 4 bases and J gave up 9 bases, with 15 bases separating them. General study findings and limits: CMV status of donors was not determined, possibly confounding expanded clonotype changes.

This clonotype was detected only once. Its cognate antigen is unknown. The donors, healthy Caucasians from Russia, were aged about 6 to 95. Isolating PBMCs gave at least 6 million of these cells per sample. Specimen: blood. This receptor was identified in a woman in her late teens or twenties in good health. This chain uses TRBV7-2 with TRBJ2-2; D is perhaps TRBD1 or TRBD2 (7 bases each). In DNA, the CDR3 is TGTGCCAGCAGCTCAGGGGGAGGGGGCAGGGAGCTGTTTTTT. Its translation is CASSSGGGGRELFF. The variable domain in full, with the rest retrieved from reference TRBV7-2 and TRBJ2-2, is GAGVSQSPSNKVTEKGKDVELRCDPISGHTALYWYRQSLGQGLEFLIYFQGNSAPDKSGLPSDRFSAERTGGSVSTLTIQRTQQEDSAVYLCASSSGGGGRELFFGEGSRLTVL.